This TCR beta chain stems from a study of cytotoxic CD8 clonotypes in ibrutinib-treated CLL. Study observations and caveats: Samples were collected at differing times from sustained-remission and progressing patients. Contraction or stability on treatment characterized the public clonotypes, which were uncommon. T-cell clonality at baseline went above that of age-matched healthy donors and rose and fell with circulating CD8+ T-cell counts.

Data came from immunoSEQ multiplex PCR; TCRdb stores just in-frame clones and leaves some out. The sample carries more than 6,000 clones, approximately 77% recorded once. This CDR3 contains 14 residues. The V gene's germline CDR1 is MNHNY and CDR2 SVGAGI (reference sequence). The ends lost 0 bases at V and 3 bases at J; junction bases unmatched: 2. This clone has a handful of counts. Antigen specificity is unknown. V gene TRBV6-6 combines with J gene TRBJ2-7, with 7 bases aligning to TRBD1. The origin of this receptor is a human donor with chronic lymphocytic leukemia. Here the sequenced sample was PBMCs, taken before ibrutinib treatment. The CDR3 DNA sequence: TGTGCCAGCAGTTACTCGGGACAGAACTACGAGCAGTACTTC. This gives the protein CASSYSGQNYEQYF.